This is a list of T cell receptor beta chains from one sample in a study of T cells after yellow fever vaccination. Via MiXCR, TCRdb re-called the 5' RACE reads, giving one row per CDR3 protein. The sample lists about 210,000 distinct CDR3 sequences; 3% to 3.5% were seen once. Material: CD4+ T cells sorted from PBMCs, obtained 10 days after the yellow fever booster vaccination. Receptors originate from a man aged 18 to 30 who received the YFV17D yellow fever vaccine. Each CDR3 is given with its conserved first and last residue. Fields, in order: CDR3 protein, V gene.

CDR3: CASSSRAVREKLFF; V: TRBV5-6
CDR3: CATSEGGDSRGREQFF; V: TRBV24-1
CDR3: CASSLRGPQNIQYF; V: TRBV7-9
CDR3: CASSPGGDTDTQYF; V: TRBV28
CDR3: CASSPRDSRNYGYTF; V: TRBV7-2
CDR3: CASGRNRGNTEAFF; V: TRBV7-9
CDR3: CSAQGEWMYTEAFF; V: TRBV20-1
CDR3: CASSLSRKETQYF; V: TRBV7-3
CDR3: CASSYSPPEGHRGYTF; V: TRBV6-5
CDR3: CASSLPSPGTYNEQFF; V: TRBV5-1
CDR3: CSVGRLAADTQYF; V: TRBV29-1
CDR3: CASSQKRLAGGRNTGELFF; V: TRBV4-1
CDR3: CASSLLSGTGLETQYF; V: TRBV4-1
CDR3: CASSQITGELFF; V: TRBV3-1
CDR3: CASSLTQFTGELFF; V: TRBV9
CDR3: CASSKVETQYF; V: TRBV6-2/TRBV6-3
CDR3: CASSHLGRARMDTQYF; V: TRBV4-1
CDR3: CASSPDMGPKYEQFF; V: TRBV5-1
CDR3: CASSLQPRAYTGELFF; V: TRBV11-2
CDR3: CSASVAGAETQYF; V: TRBV20-1
CDR3: CASRLTGGELFF; V: TRBV5-5
CDR3: CASTPGQNQPQHF; V: TRBV12-3/TRBV12-4
CDR3: CASSQDVGMGQPQHF; V: TRBV4-3
CDR3: CASSHRPVQGREAFF; V: TRBV3-1
CDR3: CASSSKRGGLNTQYF; V: TRBV9
CDR3: CASSRTGIQRTDTQYF; V: TRBV5-1
CDR3: CASSLTSTSTDTQYF; V: TRBV7-2
CDR3: CASSRIYEQYF; V: TRBV13
CDR3: CATSRGGGLIGGTEAFF; V: TRBV15
CDR3: CASSFSLALYNEQFF; V: TRBV28
CDR3: CASSLWGVTYEQYF; V: TRBV5-6
CDR3: CASSPDRSSGNTIYF; V: TRBV18
CDR3: CASSQDYRGTETQYF; V: TRBV4-3
CDR3: CSANRGTDYGYTF; V: TRBV20-1
CDR3: CASSYQTGSSYNEQFF; V: TRBV5-1
CDR3: CASSSSRDYASSYNEQFF; V: TRBV5-1
CDR3: CASSSLSGGGYNEQFF; V: TRBV5-1
CDR3: CASALWLAPGQTSYEQYF; V: TRBV5-1
CDR3: CASSFTSGFTGELFF; V: TRBV7-2
CDR3: CSAPKPIWGNTEAFF; V: TRBV20-1
CDR3: CASSVDGDNSPLHF; V: TRBV5-1
CDR3: CASSHGQPSSNQPQHF; V: TRBV4-1
CDR3: CASSLPANTEAFF; V: TRBV12-3/TRBV12-4
CDR3: CASAPRGEETQYF; V: TRBV27
CDR3: CASAWRSSYEQYF; V: TRBV11-2
CDR3: CASSRGDTNYGYTF; V: TRBV5-5
CDR3: CATSLTGHEQYF; V: TRBV11-1
CDR3: CASSSVYNVQFF; V: TRBV2
CDR3: CASSLEGRITDTQYF; V: TRBV5-1
CDR3: CASSLDWGGRSKTQYF; V: TRBV7-2
CDR3: CASSFGTSGGEVTDTQYF; V: TRBV11-2
CDR3: CASSKGDVLNSPLHF; V: TRBV5-1
CDR3: CASSLTLAGLAETQYF; V: TRBV5-1